This T cell receptor beta chain was recorded in a study of OX40 agonist ivuxolimab in advanced cancers. In the study overall: From roughly 23 to 90 years was the age range, with a mean of around 57 years, and roughly 83% were male. Of the participants, approximately 36% had some prior anti-PD-1, anti-PD-L1 or anti-CTLA-4 therapy, which was allowed.

This CDR3 is 12 amino acids long. Between the trimmed V and J ends, which lost 8 bases and 5 bases, there was a span of 13 bases. CDR1 and CDR2 (germline): LNHDA, SQIVND (reference sequence). Using immunoSEQ multiplex PCR, the repertoire was profiled, and TCRdb retains in-frame clones only, with some absent. Among 30,000 to 40,000 clones, roughly four fifths were seen once, and the ten largest hold under 25%. Whole-study findings and limits: Expanded peripheral T-cell antigen specificity went undetermined.

It was autoimmune disease history or systemic immunosuppression that excluded patients. A word on this clone: As yet, its antigen is unknown.

The receptor comes from an adult with an advanced solid tumor such as melanoma, head and neck, liver or kidney cancer. The V and J genes are TRBV19 and TRBJ2-7; D tentatively fits TRBD1 or TRBD2 (6 bases each). Sequenced material: CD4+ or CD8+ T cells sorted from blood, taken in a trial of the OX40 agonist ivuxolimab. The CDR3 protein is CASWDGGHEQYF. DNA for the CDR3: TGTGCCAGTTGGGACGGGGGCCACGAGCAGTACTTC.